The next 2 T cell receptor beta chains were all read from a single sample in a study of cytomegalovirus exposure and HLA in healthy donors (dated by TCRdb to 2016 to 2017). The method was the immunoSEQ multiplex PCR assay. The multiplex PCR relied on a mix of 60 forward primers for TCR Vbeta segments and 13 reverse primers for TCR Jbeta segments. Not all clones reach the TCRdb copy of this immuneACCESS table, which keeps in-frame sequences only. Checked studies attribute under half of the gap to unresolved V genes and leave the rest unexplained. The sample yields about 150,000 clones; around four fifths were counted once. About 1.6% of the sample rests with the top ten. Sequencing used PBMCs. Receptors were obtained from a man between 35 and 55 years old in good health and CMV-seronegative.

The J gene is TRBJ1-2, the V gene TRBV5-4; D is uncertain. V lost 4 bases to trimming and J lost 6 bases, with 10 bases between them. Germline loops: CDR1 SGHNT, CDR2 YYREEE (reference sequence). The CDR3 has 12 amino acids. CDR3 DNA sequence: TGTGCCAGCAGCACGTCGAGAGATGGCTACACCTTC. It yields the protein CASSTSRDGYTF.

The chain combines TRBV2 with TRBJ1-1, with 9 bases lining up with TRBD1. V lost 5 bases to trimming and J lost 7 bases; unmatched junction nucleotides: 8. This CDR3 comprises 14 residues. In germline, CDR1 is SNHLY, CDR2 FYNNEI. CDR3 region: CASSFRGGQGEAFF. The CDR3 region has the DNA TGTGCCAGCAGTTTCCGCGGGGGACAGGGTGAAGCTTTCTTT.